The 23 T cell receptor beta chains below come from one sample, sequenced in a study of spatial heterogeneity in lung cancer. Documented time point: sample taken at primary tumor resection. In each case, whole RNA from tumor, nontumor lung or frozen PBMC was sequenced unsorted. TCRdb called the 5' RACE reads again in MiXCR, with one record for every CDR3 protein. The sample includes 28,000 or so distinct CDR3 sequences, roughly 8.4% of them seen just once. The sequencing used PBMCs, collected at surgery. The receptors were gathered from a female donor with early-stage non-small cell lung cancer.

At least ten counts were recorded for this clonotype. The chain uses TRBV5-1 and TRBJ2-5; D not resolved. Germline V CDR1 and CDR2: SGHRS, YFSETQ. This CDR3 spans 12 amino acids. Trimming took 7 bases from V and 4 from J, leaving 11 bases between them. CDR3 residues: CASGFSGETQYF. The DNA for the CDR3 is TGCGCCAGCGGATTTAGTGGAGAGACCCAGTACTTC.

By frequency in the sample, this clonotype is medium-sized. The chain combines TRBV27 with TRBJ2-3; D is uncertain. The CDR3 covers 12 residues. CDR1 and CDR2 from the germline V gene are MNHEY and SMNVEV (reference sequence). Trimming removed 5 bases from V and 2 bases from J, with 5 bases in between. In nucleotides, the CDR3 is TGTGCCAGCAGTACACTCACAGATACGCAGTATTTT. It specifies CASSTLTDTQYF.

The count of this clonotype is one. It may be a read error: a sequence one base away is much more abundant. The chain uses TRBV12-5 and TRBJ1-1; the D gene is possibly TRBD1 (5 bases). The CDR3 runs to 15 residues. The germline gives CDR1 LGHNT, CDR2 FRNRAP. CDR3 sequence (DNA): TGTGCTATTGGTTTGGCCGACAGACTGAACACTGAAGCTTTCTTT. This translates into CAIGLADRLNTEAFF.

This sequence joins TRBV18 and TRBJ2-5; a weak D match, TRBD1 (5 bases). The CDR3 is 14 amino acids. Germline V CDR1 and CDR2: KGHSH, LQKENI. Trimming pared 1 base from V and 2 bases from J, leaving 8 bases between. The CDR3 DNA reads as TGTGCCAGCTCACCACGGCAGGGACAAGAGACCCAGTACTTC. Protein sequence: CASSPRQGQETQYF.

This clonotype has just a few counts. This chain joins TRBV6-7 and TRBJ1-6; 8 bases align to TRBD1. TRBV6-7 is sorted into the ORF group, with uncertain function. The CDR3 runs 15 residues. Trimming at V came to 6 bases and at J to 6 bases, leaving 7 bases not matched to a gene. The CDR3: CASSPDRGFNSPLHF. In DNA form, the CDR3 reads TGTGCCAGCAGCCCAGACAGGGGCTTTAATTCACCCCTCCACTTT.

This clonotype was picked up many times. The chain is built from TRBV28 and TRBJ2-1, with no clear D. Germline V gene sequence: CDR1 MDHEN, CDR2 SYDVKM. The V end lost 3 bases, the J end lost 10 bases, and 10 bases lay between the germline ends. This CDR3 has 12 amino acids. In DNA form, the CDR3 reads TGTGCCAGCAGTTTGTTGGTAAGCGAGCAGTTCTTC. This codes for CASSLLVSEQFF. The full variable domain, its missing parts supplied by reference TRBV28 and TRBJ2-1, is DVKVTQSSRYLVKRTGEKVFLECVQDMDHENMFWYRQDPGLGLRLIYFSYDVKMKEKGDIPEGYSVSREKKERFSLILESASTNQTSMYLCASSLLVSEQFFGPGTRLTVL.

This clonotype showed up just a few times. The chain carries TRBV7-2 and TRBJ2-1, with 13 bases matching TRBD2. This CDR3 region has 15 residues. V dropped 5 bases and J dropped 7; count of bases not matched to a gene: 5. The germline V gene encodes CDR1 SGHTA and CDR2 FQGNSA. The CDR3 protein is CASSPRLAGGNEQFF. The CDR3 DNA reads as TGTGCCAGCAGCCCCCGACTAGCGGGAGGAAATGAGCAGTTCTTC.

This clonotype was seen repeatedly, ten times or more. CDR3 region: CASSQDIWGINYGYTF. CDR3 DNA: TGCGCCAGCAGCCAAGATATTTGGGGTATTAACTATGGCTACACCTTC. The rearrangement joins TRBV4-3 to TRBJ1-2; D is uncertain. Between the trimmed V and J ends, which lost 0 bases and 1 base, there was a span of 12 bases. CDR1 is LGHNA, CDR2 YSLEER, per germline. The CDR3 is 16 residues long.

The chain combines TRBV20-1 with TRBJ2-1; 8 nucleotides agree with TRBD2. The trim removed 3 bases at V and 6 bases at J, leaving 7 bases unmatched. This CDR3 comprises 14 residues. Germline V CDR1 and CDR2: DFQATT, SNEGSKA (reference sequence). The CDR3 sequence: CSARTGRAFNEQFF. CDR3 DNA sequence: TGCAGTGCTAGGACCGGGAGGGCCTTCAATGAGCAGTTCTTC.

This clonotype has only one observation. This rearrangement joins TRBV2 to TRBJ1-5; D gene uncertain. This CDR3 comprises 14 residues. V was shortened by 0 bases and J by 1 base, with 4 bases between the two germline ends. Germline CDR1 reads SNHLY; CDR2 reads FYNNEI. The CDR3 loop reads CASSEAGSNQPQHF. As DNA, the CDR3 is TGTGCCAGCAGTGAAGCGGGGAGCAATCAGCCCCAGCATTTT.

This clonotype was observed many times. The CDR3 sequence is CASSLGPGLREAFF. Here the CDR3 DNA reads TGCGCCAGCAGCTTGGGACCGGGCTTGAGAGAAGCTTTCTTT. J is TRBJ1-1 and V is TRBV5-1; no reliable D call. The CDR3 is 14 residues long. Germline loops: CDR1 SGHRS, CDR2 YFSETQ. V was pared by 0 bases and J by 8 bases, with 14 bases between.

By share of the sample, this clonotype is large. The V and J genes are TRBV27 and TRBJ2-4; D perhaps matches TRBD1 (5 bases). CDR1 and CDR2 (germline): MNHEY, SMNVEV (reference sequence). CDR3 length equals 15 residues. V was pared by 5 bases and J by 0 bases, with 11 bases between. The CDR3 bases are TGTGCCAGCAGTCCGATGGACAAAGCCAAAAACATTCAGTACTTC. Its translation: CASSPMDKAKNIQYF.

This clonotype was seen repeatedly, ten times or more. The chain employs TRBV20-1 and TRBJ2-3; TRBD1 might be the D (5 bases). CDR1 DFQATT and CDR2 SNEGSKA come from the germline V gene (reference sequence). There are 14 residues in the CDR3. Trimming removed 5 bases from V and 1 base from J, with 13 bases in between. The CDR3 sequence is CSALTDLGTDTQYF. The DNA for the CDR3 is TGCAGTGCTTTGACAGACTTGGGCACAGATACGCAGTATTTT.

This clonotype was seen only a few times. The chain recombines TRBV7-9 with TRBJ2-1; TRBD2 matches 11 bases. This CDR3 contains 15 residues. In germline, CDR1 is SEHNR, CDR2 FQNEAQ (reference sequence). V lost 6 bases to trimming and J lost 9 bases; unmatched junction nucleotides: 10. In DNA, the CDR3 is TGTGCCAGCAGACAGCCTAGCGGGAGGCTAAGTGAGCAGTTCTTC. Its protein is CASRQPSGRLSEQFF.

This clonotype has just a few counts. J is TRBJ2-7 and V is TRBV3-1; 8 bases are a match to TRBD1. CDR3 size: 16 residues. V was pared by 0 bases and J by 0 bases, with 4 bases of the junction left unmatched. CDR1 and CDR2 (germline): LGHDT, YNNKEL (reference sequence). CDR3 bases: TGTGCCAGCAGCCAAGAAGGACAGGGTATCTCCTACGAGCAGTACTTC. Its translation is CASSQEGQGISYEQYF.

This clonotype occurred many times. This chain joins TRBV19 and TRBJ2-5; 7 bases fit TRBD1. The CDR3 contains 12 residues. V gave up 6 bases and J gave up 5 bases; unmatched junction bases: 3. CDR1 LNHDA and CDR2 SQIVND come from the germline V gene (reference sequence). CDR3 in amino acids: CASRTGSETQYF. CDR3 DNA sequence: TGTGCCAGTAGGACAGGGTCCGAGACCCAGTACTTC.

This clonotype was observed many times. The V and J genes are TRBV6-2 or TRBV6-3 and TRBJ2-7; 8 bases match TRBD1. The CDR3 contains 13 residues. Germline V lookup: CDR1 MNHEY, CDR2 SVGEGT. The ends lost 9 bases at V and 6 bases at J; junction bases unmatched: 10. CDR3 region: CASRGTGSREQYV. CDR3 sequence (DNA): TGTGCCAGTAGGGGGACAGGATCGCGCGAGCAGTACGTC.

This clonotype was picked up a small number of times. CDR3 region: CASSQDPGTGSREAFF. The CDR3 DNA reads TGTGCCAGCAGCCAAGATCCCGGGACAGGCTCACGCGAAGCTTTCTTT. V and J are TRBV3-1 and TRBJ1-1, with 8 bases fitting TRBD1. V dropped 0 bases and J dropped 8; count of bases not matched to a gene: 11. The CDR3 is 16 amino acids. Germline V gene data show CDR1 as LGHDT and CDR2 as YNNKEL (reference sequence).

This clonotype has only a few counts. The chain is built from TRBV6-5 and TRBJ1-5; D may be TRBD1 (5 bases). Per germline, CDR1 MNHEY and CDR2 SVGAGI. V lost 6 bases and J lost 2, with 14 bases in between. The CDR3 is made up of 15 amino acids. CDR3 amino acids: CASRPGWGGNQPQHF. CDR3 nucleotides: TGTGCCAGCAGACCAGGGTGGGGGGGCAATCAGCCCCAGCATTTT.

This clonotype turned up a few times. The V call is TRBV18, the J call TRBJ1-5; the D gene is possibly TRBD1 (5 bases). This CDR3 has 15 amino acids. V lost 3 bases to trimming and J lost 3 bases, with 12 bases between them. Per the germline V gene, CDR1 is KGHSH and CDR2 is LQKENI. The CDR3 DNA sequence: TGTGCCAGCTCACCCGCCGGGGCCATCAATCAGCCCCAGCATTTT. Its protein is CASSPAGAINQPQHF.

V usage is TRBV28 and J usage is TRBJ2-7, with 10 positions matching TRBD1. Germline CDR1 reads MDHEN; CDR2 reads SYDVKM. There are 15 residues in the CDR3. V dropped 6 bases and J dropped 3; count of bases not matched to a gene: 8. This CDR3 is CASRTTGGNLYEQYF. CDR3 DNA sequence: TGTGCCAGCAGGACGACAGGGGGCAATCTCTACGAGCAGTACTTC.

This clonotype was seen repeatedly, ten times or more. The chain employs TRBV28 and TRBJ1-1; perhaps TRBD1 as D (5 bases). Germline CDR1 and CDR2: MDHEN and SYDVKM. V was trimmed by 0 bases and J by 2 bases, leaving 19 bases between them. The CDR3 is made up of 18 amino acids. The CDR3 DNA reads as TGTGCCAGCAGTTTATGGGGGGGTGCGCGTGGTTCAAACACTGAAGCTTTCTTT. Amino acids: CASSLWGGARGSNTEAFF.

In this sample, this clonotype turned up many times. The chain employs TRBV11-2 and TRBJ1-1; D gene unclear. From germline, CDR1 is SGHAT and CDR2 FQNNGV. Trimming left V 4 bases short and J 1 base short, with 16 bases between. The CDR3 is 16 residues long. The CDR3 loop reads CASSSARGRKNTEAFF. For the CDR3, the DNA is TGTGCCAGCAGCTCGGCCCGAGGAAGGAAGAACACTGAAGCTTTCTTT.